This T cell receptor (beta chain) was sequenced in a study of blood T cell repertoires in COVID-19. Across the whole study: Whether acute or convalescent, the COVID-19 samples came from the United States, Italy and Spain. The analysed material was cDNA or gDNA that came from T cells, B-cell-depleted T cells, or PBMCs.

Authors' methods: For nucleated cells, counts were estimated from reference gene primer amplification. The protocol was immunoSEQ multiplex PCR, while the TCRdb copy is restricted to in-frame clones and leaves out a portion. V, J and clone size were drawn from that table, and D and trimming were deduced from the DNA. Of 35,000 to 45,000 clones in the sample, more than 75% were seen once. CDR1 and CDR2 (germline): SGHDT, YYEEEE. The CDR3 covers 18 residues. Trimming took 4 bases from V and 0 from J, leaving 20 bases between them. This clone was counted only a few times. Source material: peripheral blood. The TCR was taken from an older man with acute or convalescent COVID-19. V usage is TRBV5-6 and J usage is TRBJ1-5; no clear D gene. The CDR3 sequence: CASSRALNREYSNQPQHF. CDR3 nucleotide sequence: TGTGCCAGCAGCCGCGCCCTCAACAGAGAATATAGCAATCAGCCCCAGCATTTT.